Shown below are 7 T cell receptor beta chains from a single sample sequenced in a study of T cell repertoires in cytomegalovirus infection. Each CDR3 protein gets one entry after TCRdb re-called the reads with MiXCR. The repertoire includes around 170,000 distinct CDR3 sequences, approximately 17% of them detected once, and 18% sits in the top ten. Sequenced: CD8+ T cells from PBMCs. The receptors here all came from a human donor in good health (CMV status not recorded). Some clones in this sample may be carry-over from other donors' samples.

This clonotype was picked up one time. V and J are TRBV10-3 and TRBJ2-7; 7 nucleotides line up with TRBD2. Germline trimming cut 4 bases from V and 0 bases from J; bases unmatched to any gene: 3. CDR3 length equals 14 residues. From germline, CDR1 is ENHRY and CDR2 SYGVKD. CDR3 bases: TGTGCCATCAGTGCGGGGGGTGGCTCCTACGAGCAGTACTTC. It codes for CAISAGGGSYEQYF.

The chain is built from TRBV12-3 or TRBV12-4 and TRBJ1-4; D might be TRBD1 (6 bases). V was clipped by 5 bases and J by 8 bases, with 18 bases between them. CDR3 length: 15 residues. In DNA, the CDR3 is TGTGCCAGCAGTCTAGTTCGCGGTAGGGGGGAAAAACTGTTTTTT. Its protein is CASSLVRGRGEKLFF.

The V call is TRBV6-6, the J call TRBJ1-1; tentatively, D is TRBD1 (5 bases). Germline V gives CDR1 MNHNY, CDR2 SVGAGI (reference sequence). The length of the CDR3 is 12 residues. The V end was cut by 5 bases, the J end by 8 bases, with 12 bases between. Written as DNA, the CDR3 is TGTGCCAGCAGTCACGGGGGTGCGGAAGCTTTCTTT. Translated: CASSHGGAEAFF.

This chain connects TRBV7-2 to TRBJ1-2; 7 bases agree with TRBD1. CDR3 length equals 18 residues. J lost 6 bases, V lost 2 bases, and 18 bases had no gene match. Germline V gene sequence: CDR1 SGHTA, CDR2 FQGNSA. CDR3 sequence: CASSLNFASYRGHHGYTF. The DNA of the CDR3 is TGTGCCAGCAGCTTAAATTTTGCCAGTTACAGGGGACACCATGGCTACACCTTC.

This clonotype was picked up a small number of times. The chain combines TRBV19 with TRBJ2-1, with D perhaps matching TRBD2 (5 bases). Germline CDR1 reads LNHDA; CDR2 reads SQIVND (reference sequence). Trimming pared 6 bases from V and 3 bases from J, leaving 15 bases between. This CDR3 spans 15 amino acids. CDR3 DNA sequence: TGTGCCAGTAGAAGTAGCGCGGGTGGCTACAATGAGCAGTTCTTC. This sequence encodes CASRSSAGGYNEQFF. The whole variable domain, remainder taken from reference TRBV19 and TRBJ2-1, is DGGITQSPKYLFRKEGQNVTLSCEQNLNHDAMYWYRQDPGQGLRLIYYSQIVNDFQKGDIAEGYSVSREKKESFPLTVTSAQKNPTAFYLCASRSSAGGYNEQFFGPGTRLTVL.

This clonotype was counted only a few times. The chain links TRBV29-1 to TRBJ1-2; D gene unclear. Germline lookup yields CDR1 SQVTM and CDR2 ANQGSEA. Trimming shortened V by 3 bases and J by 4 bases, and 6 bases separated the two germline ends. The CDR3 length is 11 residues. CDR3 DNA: TGCAGCGTTGAGGCCCGCTATGGCTACACCTTC. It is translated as CSVEARYGYTF.

The CDR3 sequence is CASSLRRTGRNEQFF. The CDR3 DNA follows: TGTGCCAGCAGCTTAAGACGGACAGGGCGCAATGAGCAGTTCTTC. The rearrangement links TRBV7-3 to TRBJ2-1; 8 positions agree with TRBD1. The CDR3 runs to 15 residues. V lost 1 base, J lost 6 bases, and 5 bases stayed unmatched. The germline CDR1 and CDR2 sequences are SGHTA and FQGTGA.